These 15 T cell receptor beta chains were all obtained from the same sample, sequenced in a study of T cells in Graves' hyperthyroidism and ophthalmopathy. TCR beta CDR3 region amplification was performed from RNA transcripts. During a first-round RT-PCR of the TCR CDR3, the HTBI primer set was used. TCRdb called the multiplex PCR reads again in MiXCR, with one record for every CDR3 protein. The table shows more than 250,000 distinct CDR3 sequences, with about 15% occurring only once. Sequenced input: blood. The receptors were sampled from a woman in her forties or fifties with Graves' hyperthyroidism that later progressed to Graves' ophthalmopathy.

This clonotype was recorded at least ten times. The CDR3 DNA reads as TGTGCCAGCAGCTTAATTACGACAGGGGAATATTCCTACGAGCAGTACTTC. Translated: CASSLITTGEYSYEQYF. The chain recombines TRBV7-9 with TRBJ2-7; 8 nucleotides align to TRBD1. In germline, CDR1 is SEHNR, CDR2 FQNEAQ (reference sequence). Germline trimming cut 2 bases from V and 1 base from J; bases unmatched to any gene: 10. The CDR3 spans 17 residues. The variable domain in full, completed from reference TRBV7-9 and TRBJ2-7, reads DTGVSQNPRHKITKRGQNVTFRCDPISEHNRLYWYRQTLGQGPEFLTYFQNEAQLEKSRLLSDRFSAERPKGSFSTLEIQRTEQGDSAMYLCASSLITTGEYSYEQYFGPGTRLTVT.

This clonotype was recorded a few times. The V call is TRBV10-3, the J call TRBJ2-2; no firm D call. CDR3 length equals 11 residues. CDR1 ENHRY and CDR2 SYGVKD come from the germline V gene. V was cut by 7 bases and J by 4 bases, with 4 bases left in between. The CDR3 sequence is CAITGTGELFF. For the CDR3, the DNA is TGTGCCATCACAGGCACCGGGGAGCTGTTTTTT.

This clonotype was seen ten or more times. The chain is built from TRBV29-1 and TRBJ2-7; 8 nucleotides align to TRBD1. CDR3 length: 13 amino acids. After removal of 5 bases from V and 5 bases from J, the junction contained 8 bases not matched to a gene. Germline CDR1 SQVTM, CDR2 ANQGSEA. In nucleotides, the CDR3 is TGCAGCGTTTCCAGGGGGCAGGAACACGAGCAGTACTTC. Its protein is CSVSRGQEHEQYF.

About this clonotype itself: One base away lies a much larger clone, so this may be a sequencing read error. The genes are TRBV9 and TRBJ2-7; 8 bases are shared with TRBD1. The germline CDR1 and CDR2 sequences are SGDLS and YYNGEE. The CDR3 runs to 15 residues. Germline trimming cut 0 bases from V and 3 bases from J; bases unmatched to any gene: 5. CDR3 region: CASSVGDRGLYEQYF. CDR3 coding DNA: TGTGCCAGCAGCGTAGGCGACAGGGGCCTCTACGAGCAGTACTTC.

Only a few counts were recorded for this clonotype. The chain combines TRBV5-5 with TRBJ1-2; D not certain. In germline, CDR1 is SGHKS, CDR2 YYEKEE (reference sequence). This CDR3 contains 11 residues. V was pared by 2 bases and J by 6 bases, with 5 bases between. CDR3 residues: CASSLIDGYTF. The CDR3 nucleotides are TGTGCCAGCAGCTTAATCGATGGCTACACCTTC.

The table lists this clonotype with many counts. The V and J genes are TRBV20-1 and TRBJ2-3; 9 nucleotides align to TRBD1. From germline, CDR1 is DFQATT and CDR2 SNEGSKA (reference sequence). The CDR3 covers 15 residues. The ends lost 5 bases at V and 1 base at J; junction bases unmatched: 7. The CDR3 region has the DNA TGCAGTGCTCTAAAAAGGGACAGGGGCACAGATACGCAGTATTTT. Translated: CSALKRDRGTDTQYF.

The table lists this clonotype with many counts. This chain connects TRBV10-3 to TRBJ2-3; D gene ambiguous. Germline CDR1 reads ENHRY; CDR2 reads SYGVKD. Deletions cut 3 bases from V and 0 bases from J, with 4 bases between. CDR3 size: 13 residues. CDR3: CAISEDSTDTQYF. For the CDR3, the DNA is TGTGCCATCAGTGAAGACAGCACAGATACGCAGTATTTT.

This clonotype has more than one count but fewer than ten. The J gene is TRBJ1-1, the V gene TRBV5-6; D is possibly TRBD1 (6 bases). This CDR3 is 13 amino acids long. Trimming shortened V by 4 bases and J by 4 bases, and 11 bases separated the two germline ends. Germline CDR1 and CDR2: SGHDT and YYEEEE. DNA for the CDR3: TGTGCCAGCAGCCCCAGGGGTTTCACTGAAGCTTTCTTT. Amino acids: CASSPRGFTEAFF. The whole variable domain, remainder taken from reference TRBV5-6 and TRBJ1-1, is DAGVTQSPTHLIKTRGQQVTLRCSPKSGHDTVSWYQQALGQGPQFIFQYYEEEERQRGNFPDRFSGHQFPNYSSELNVNALLLGDSALYLCASSPRGFTEAFFGQGTRLTVV.

This clonotype was picked up a small number of times. The chain has TRBV30 and TRBJ1-1, with 8 positions matching TRBD1. Per germline, CDR1 GTSNPN and CDR2 SVGIG (reference sequence). This CDR3 is 12 amino acids long. V was clipped by 5 bases and J by 4 bases; unmatched bases: 3. DNA of the CDR3: TGTGCCTGGGACAGGGGTAGCACTGAAGCTTTCTTT. It codes for CAWDRGSTEAFF.

The table lists this clonotype with many counts. The chain links TRBV20-1 to TRBJ1-2; no clear D gene. V was clipped by 2 bases and J by 1 base, with 14 bases between them. Germline CDR1 DFQATT, CDR2 SNEGSKA (reference sequence). The CDR3 loop spans 15 amino acids. The CDR3 protein is CSARILGEVNYGYTF. The CDR3 DNA is TGCAGTGCTAGAATTCTCGGGGAAGTTAACTATGGCTACACCTTC.

This clonotype has a count of ten or more. The chain couples TRBV20-1 to TRBJ2-7, with 10 bases fitting TRBD2. Germline trimming cut 4 bases from V and 3 bases from J; bases unmatched to any gene: 9. Germline assignment: CDR1 DFQATT and CDR2 SNEGSKA (reference sequence). The CDR3 is made up of 15 amino acids. The CDR3 sequence: CSAISGTSGVYEQYF. Written as DNA, the CDR3 is TGCAGTGCTATCTCTGGCACTAGCGGGGTCTACGAGCAGTACTTC.

In its sample, this clonotype was seen many times. CDR3 DNA sequence: TGTGCCAGCACGGGGACAGGGGCCTCCGAGCAGTACTTC. Translated: CASTGTGASEQYF. V and J are TRBV2 and TRBJ2-7; 10 nucleotides agree with TRBD1. In germline, CDR1 is SNHLY, CDR2 FYNNEI. Trimming at V came to 7 bases and at J to 6 bases, leaving 6 bases not matched to a gene. The CDR3 covers 13 residues.

The sample holds many counts of this clonotype. J is TRBJ2-1 and V is TRBV18; maybe TRBD2 (7 bases). Between the trimmed V and J ends, which lost 2 bases and 0 bases, there was a span of 11 bases. Germline V gene lookup returns CDR1 KGHSH and CDR2 LQKENI. The CDR3 length is 16 residues. The CDR3 coding sequence is TGTGCCAGCTCACCAGGGGGCGGGAGCTCCTACAATGAGCAGTTCTTC. Protein product: CASSPGGGSSYNEQFF. The full variable domain, rest sourced from reference TRBV18 and TRBJ2-1, is NAGVMQNPRHLVRRRGQEARLRCSPMKGHSHVYWYRQLPEEGLKFMVYLQKENIIDESGMPKERFSAEFPKEGPSILRIQQVVRGDSAAYFCASSPGGGSSYNEQFFGPGTRLTVL.

The J gene is TRBJ2-2, the V gene TRBV2, with TRBD2 identical over 7 bases. V gave up 6 bases and J gave up 4 bases; unmatched junction bases: 5. CDR3 length: 14 amino acids. The germline gives CDR1 SNHLY, CDR2 FYNNEI. CDR3 coding DNA: TGTGCCAGCAGGACGCCTAGCGGCACCGGGGAGCTGTTTTTT. The encoded protein is CASRTPSGTGELFF.

This clonotype has ten or more counts. The rearrangement joins TRBV3-1 to TRBJ2-4; possible D gene TRBD2, 5 bases. CDR3 length: 15 amino acids. Germline V gene data show CDR1 as LGHDT and CDR2 as YNNKEL (reference sequence). V lost 0 bases, J lost 1 base, and 7 bases lay in between. Written as DNA, the CDR3 is TGTGCCAGCAGCCAAGAGGGAGAGGCCAAAAACATTCAGTACTTC. Protein: CASSQEGEAKNIQYF.